One sample yielded the 10 T cell receptor beta chains listed below, sequenced in a study of vaccination effects on CD4 cells after COVID-19. These receptors have no identified antigens. Viral peptide pool expansion of antigen-specific CD4+ T cells preceded sequencing in the ViraFEST assay. With roughly nine days of culture completed, CD4+ T cells were isolated. TCRdb's table, derived via immunoSEQ multiplex PCR, lists solely in-frame clones and lacks some. The data hold over 50,000 clones, with about four fifths observed a single time. The specimen was CD4+ T cells from PBMCs cultured with HCoV-229E spike peptides, collected before COVID-19 vaccination. The receptors come from a human donor who received a COVID-19 vaccine.

The chain joins TRBV7-8 to TRBJ2-5; D perhaps matches TRBD1 (6 bases). Trimming removed 5 bases from V and 0 bases from J, with 19 bases in between. Per germline, CDR1 SGHVS and CDR2 FQNEAQ. CDR3 size: 17 residues. The CDR3 loop reads CASSPPTGSPNQETQYF. In nucleotides, the CDR3 is TGTGCCAGCAGCCCCCCTACAGGGTCCCCAAACCAAGAGACCCAGTACTTC.

The V and J genes are TRBV5-1 and TRBJ1-1; 7 nucleotides match TRBD1. This CDR3 spans 13 amino acids. From germline, CDR1 is SGHRS and CDR2 YFSETQ. Trimming at V came to 0 bases and at J to 7 bases, leaving 3 bases not matched to a gene. The CDR3 is CASSLEQGSEAFF. The CDR3 nucleotides are TGCGCCAGCAGCTTGGAACAGGGGAGTGAAGCTTTCTTT.

The chain links TRBV21-1 to TRBJ1-1; the D segment call TRBD1 is taken from the table without a DNA check. TRBV21-1 is marked as a pseudogene. The CDR3 totals 16 residues. CDR3 region: CASSKAQGAGNTEAFF. CDR3 DNA: TGTGCCAGCAGCAAGGCACAGGGGGCCGGAAACACTGAAGCTTTCTTT.

This clone has a handful of counts. This chain joins TRBV7-3 and TRBJ1-2; 8 nucleotides agree with TRBD1. V gave up 5 bases and J gave up 4 bases; unmatched junction bases: 12. This CDR3 has 16 residues. From germline, CDR1 is SGHTA and CDR2 FQGTGA. The CDR3 protein is CASSPLGQGASYGYTF. In nucleotides, the CDR3 is TGTGCCAGCAGCCCCCTTGGTCAGGGGGCGAGCTATGGCTACACCTTC.

V is TRBV10-2 and J is TRBJ1-1, with a possible D match to TRBD1 (6 bases). Looked up from germline, CDR1 is WSHSY and CDR2 is SAAADI. The CDR3 consists of 14 residues. Trimming removed 5 bases at V and 0 bases at J, with 10 bases between. The DNA for the CDR3 is TGCGCCAGCAGTACTACAGGGTTGAACACTGAAGCTTTCTTT. Its protein is CASSTTGLNTEAFF.

This chain links TRBV4-1 with TRBJ2-7; 7 nucleotides line up with TRBD1. Trimming took 4 bases from V and 3 from J; bases not matched to a gene: 3. The CDR3 totals 13 residues. CDR1 is MGHRA and CDR2 is YSYEKL in the germline V gene. DNA for the CDR3: TGCGCCAGCAGCCGGAGACAGGGCTACGAGCAGTACGTC. Amino acids: CASSRRQGYEQYV.

V is TRBV29-1 and J is TRBJ2-5; a weak D match, TRBD2 (5 bases). Germline V CDR1 and CDR2: SQVTM, ANQGSEA. V was shortened by 4 bases and J by 5 bases, with 8 bases between the two germline ends. The CDR3 contains 11 residues. The CDR3 sequence is CSVARGETQYF. CDR3 DNA: TGCAGCGTTGCTCGCGGGGAGACCCAGTACTTC.

The V gene is TRBV28, the J gene TRBJ1-1; D gene uncertain. CDR3 length: 13 residues. Germline assignment: CDR1 MDHEN and CDR2 SYDVKM. V was clipped by 6 bases and J by 1 base, with 9 bases between them. This CDR3 reads CASSWTANTEAFF. CDR3 coding DNA: TGTGCCAGCAGCTGGACGGCGAACACTGAAGCTTTCTTT.

The gene calls are TRBV7-2 and TRBJ1-3; D remains unclear. The CDR3 sequence is 16 residues long. V lost 5 bases and J 0 bases, leaving 14 bases between the germline ends. Per germline, CDR1 SGHTA and CDR2 FQGNSA. CDR3 amino acids: CASSPGGGRSGNTIYF. The CDR3 nucleotides read TGTGCCAGCAGCCCAGGTGGCGGTCGCTCTGGAAACACCATATATTTT.

The table lists this clone with a few counts. The rearrangement links TRBV5-6 to TRBJ2-5; D ambiguous. The germline CDR1 and CDR2 sequences are SGHDT and YYEEEE. V was cut by 3 bases and J by 1 base, with 13 bases left in between. The CDR3 runs to 15 residues. CDR3 nucleotides: TGTGCCAGCAGCTCGTGGGCGGTAGCCCAAGAGACCCAGTACTTC. This sequence encodes CASSSWAVAQETQYF.